The 24 T cell receptor beta chains presented below share a single source sample, sequenced in a study of OX40 agonist ivuxolimab in advanced cancers. The assay was immunoSEQ multiplex PCR, and TCRdb's table has in-frame clones only and misses some. The sample contains tens of thousands of clones, around 84% of which appear only once. The material was CD4+ or CD8+ T cells sorted from blood, obtained in a trial of the OX40 agonist ivuxolimab. The origin of the receptors is an adult with an advanced solid tumor such as melanoma, head and neck, liver or kidney cancer.

This rearrangement joins TRBV6-5 to TRBJ2-3; the D gene is possibly TRBD1 (5 bases). Germline assignment: CDR1 MNHEY and CDR2 SVGAGI. Trimming shortened V by 0 bases and J by 2 bases, and 9 bases separated the two germline ends. CDR3 length: 15 residues. The CDR3: CASSYSGQPTDTQYF. The DNA of the CDR3 is TGTGCCAGCAGTTACTCGGGGCAGCCCACAGATACGCAGTATTTT.

The chain has TRBV6-6 and TRBJ1-1, with a possible D match to TRBD1 (6 bases). Trimming shortened V by 5 bases and J by 4 bases, and 11 bases separated the two germline ends. This CDR3 is built from 13 residues. The germline V gene has CDR1 MNHNY and CDR2 SVGAGI (reference sequence). The CDR3 nucleotides read TGTGCCAGCAGTACAGGACAGAGCACTGAAGCTTTCTTT. This translates into CASSTGQSTEAFF.

This chain links TRBV19 with TRBJ1-4, with 8 bases aligning to TRBD1. The V gene's germline CDR1 is LNHDA and CDR2 SQIVND (reference sequence). CDR3 size: 14 residues. With 4 bases clipped from V and 7 bases from J, the junction kept 5 bases outside the gene matches. In nucleotides, the CDR3 is TGTGCCAGTAGTAGTACGGACAGGGCTGAAAAACTGTTTTTT. Translating it yields CASSSTDRAEKLFF.

The chain couples TRBV30 to TRBJ2-3, with D unresolved. Trimming shortened V by 2 bases and J by 1 base, and 4 bases separated the two germline ends. In germline, CDR1 is GTSNPN, CDR2 SVGIG (reference sequence). The CDR3 extends over 12 amino acids. CDR3 sequence reads: CAWSMGTDTQYF. The CDR3, as DNA: TGTGCCTGGAGTATGGGCACAGATACGCAGTATTTT.

CDR3 sequence reads: CAISKGGTRNTGELFF. Written as DNA, the CDR3 is TGTGCCATCAGTAAGGGAGGGACCCGGAACACCGGGGAGCTGTTTTTT. The V and J genes are TRBV10-3 and TRBJ2-2; TRBD2 matches at 7 bases. Germline CDR1 and CDR2: ENHRY and SYGVKD. This CDR3 has 16 amino acids. V dropped 5 bases and J dropped 1; count of bases not matched to a gene: 7.

V is TRBV5-1 and J is TRBJ2-3; D could derive from TRBD1 or TRBD2 (6 bases each). The germline gives CDR1 SGHRS, CDR2 YFSETQ. CDR3 length: 16 amino acids. Trimming pared 3 bases from V and 4 bases from J, leaving 18 bases between. The CDR3 sequence is CASSSTGPGTPDTQYF. The CDR3 DNA follows: TGCGCCAGCAGCTCAACAGGGCCGGGGACTCCAGATACGCAGTATTTT.

The V gene is TRBV5-8, the J gene TRBJ1-1; D is unclear. Trimming removed 4 bases from V and 11 bases from J, with 18 bases in between. The CDR3 runs 13 residues. CDR1 SGHTS and CDR2 YDEGEE come from the germline V gene. This CDR3 is CASSPSLARSAFF. CDR3 bases: TGTGCCAGCAGCCCTAGTTTAGCTAGGAGTGCTTTCTTT.

The chain links TRBV27 to TRBJ2-1; 8 nucleotides agree with TRBD1. The CDR3 length is 15 residues. CDR1 and CDR2 from the germline V gene are MNHEY and SMNVEV (reference sequence). With 7 bases clipped from V and 0 bases from J, the junction kept 5 bases outside the gene matches. The CDR3 reads CASKGQGRSYNEQFF. CDR3 coding DNA: TGTGCCAGCAAAGGACAGGGCCGCTCCTACAATGAGCAGTTCTTC.

This chain joins TRBV9 and TRBJ2-5, with 8 bases matching TRBD1. The CDR3 sequence is 13 residues long. The germline CDR1 and CDR2 sequences are SGDLS and YYNGEE. V lost 3 bases and J lost 5; bases outside the gene matches: 3. Written as DNA, the CDR3 is TGTGCCAGCAGCGACACAGGGGGGGAGACCCAGTACTTC. Protein: CASSDTGGETQYF.

This clone was seen more than once but under ten times. The chain employs TRBV2 and TRBJ1-5; 9 nucleotides line up with TRBD1. Germline V gene data show CDR1 as SNHLY and CDR2 as FYNNEI. This CDR3 has 16 residues. J gave up 0 bases and V 7 bases, and 7 bases lay outside the gene matches. CDR3 sequence (DNA): TGTGCCAGCACCCAGGTACAGGGGGCTAGCAATCAGCCCCAGCATTTT. Its protein is CASTQVQGASNQPQHF.

The chain has TRBV7-3 and TRBJ2-1; D could derive from TRBD1 or TRBD2 (5 bases each). This CDR3 contains 15 residues. Looked up from germline, CDR1 is SGHTA and CDR2 is FQGTGA. The V end was cut by 3 bases, the J end by 1 base, with 10 bases between. The CDR3 DNA reads TGTGCCAGCAGCTTGGGGACCATGTCCTACAATGAGCAGTTCTTC. Its protein is CASSLGTMSYNEQFF.

The V and J genes are TRBV19 and TRBJ1-2; the match to TRBD1 covers 7 bases. This CDR3 has 16 amino acids. Germline V CDR1 and CDR2: LNHDA, SQIVND (reference sequence). J lost 0 bases, V lost 3 bases, and 7 bases had no gene match. CDR3 loop: CASSIGDSLANYGYTF. CDR3 in DNA: TGTGCCAGTAGTATTGGGGACAGTTTAGCTAACTATGGCTACACCTTC.

CDR3: CASRLGQGNTEAFF. The CDR3 DNA sequence: TGTGCCAGCAGGCTGGGACAGGGGAACACTGAAGCTTTCTTT. J is TRBJ1-1 and V is TRBV27, with 9 bases fitting TRBD1. Trimming at V came to 6 bases and at J to 1 base, leaving 3 bases not matched to a gene. CDR1 and CDR2 (germline): MNHEY, SMNVEV (reference sequence). This CDR3 comprises 14 residues.

The V call is TRBV6-6, the J call TRBJ1-4; no clear D. V was pared by 6 bases and J by 8 bases, with 19 bases between. Germline CDR1 reads MNHNY; CDR2 reads SVGAGI (reference sequence). The CDR3 consists of 15 residues. The CDR3 DNA follows: TGTGCCAGCAGACCCCGACCCGGTGCGGGGGAAAAACTGTTTTTT. The encoded protein is CASRPRPGAGEKLFF.

The V call is TRBV5-4, the J call TRBJ2-7; 7 bases are a match to TRBD1. Trimming at V came to 0 bases and at J to 4 bases, leaving 7 bases not matched to a gene. Germline V gene lookup returns CDR1 SGHNT and CDR2 YYREEE (reference sequence). The length of the CDR3 is 15 residues. In DNA form, the CDR3 reads TGTGCCAGCAGCTTGGCCACAGGGGCCCAGTACGAGCAGTACTTC. Amino acids: CASSLATGAQYEQYF.

The rearrangement uses TRBV18 and TRBJ1-2; D gene ambiguous. The CDR3 length is 14 residues. V lost 3 bases and J 4 bases, leaving 12 bases between the germline ends. CDR1 is KGHSH and CDR2 is LQKENI in the germline V gene. The CDR3: CASSPPGEPYGYTF. The CDR3 DNA reads as TGTGCCAGCTCACCTCCAGGAGAACCCTATGGCTACACCTTC.

This clone appeared once. V is TRBV11-2 and J is TRBJ2-7; tentatively, D is TRBD1 or TRBD2 (5 bases each). Deletions cut 1 base from V and 3 bases from J, with 10 bases between. This CDR3 is built from 14 residues. Germline V gene data show CDR1 as SGHAT and CDR2 as FQNNGV. CDR3 in amino acids: CASSLGGYLYEQYF. For the CDR3, the DNA is TGTGCCAGCAGCTTAGGGGGGTACCTCTACGAGCAGTACTTC.

To note about this clone: Additional DNA sequences in this sample encode the identical CDR3. This sequence joins TRBV9 and TRBJ2-3; unclear D gene. Trimming removed 2 bases from V and 0 bases from J, with 4 bases in between. Germline assignment: CDR1 SGDLS and CDR2 YYNGEE. The CDR3 has 13 residues. The CDR3 bases are TGTGCCAGCAGCGTTTCCAGCACAGATACGCAGTATTTT. Protein product: CASSVSSTDTQYF.

The chain uses TRBV5-8 and TRBJ2-4; TRBD1 might be the D (5 bases). Germline V lookup: CDR1 SGHTS, CDR2 YDEGEE. Trimming shortened V by 0 bases and J by 3 bases, and 10 bases separated the two germline ends. This CDR3 comprises 15 residues. CDR3 residues: CASSLGQKLKNIQYF. The CDR3 coding sequence is TGTGCCAGCAGCTTGGGACAGAAACTCAAAAACATTCAGTACTTC.

V is TRBV30 and J is TRBJ2-7; a weak D match, TRBD1 (5 bases). Germline CDR1 GTSNPN, CDR2 SVGIG (reference sequence). The CDR3 extends over 13 amino acids. V was shortened by 3 bases and J by 6 bases, with 15 bases between the two germline ends. The CDR3 sequence: CAWRGQGFLEQYF. The CDR3 DNA follows: TGTGCCTGGAGGGGCCAGGGTTTCCTCGAGCAGTACTTC.

The CDR3 bases are TGTGCCAGCAGCTTGGTGACCGGACTAGCGTGGGATACGCAGTATTTT. Protein sequence: CASSLVTGLAWDTQYF. The gene calls are TRBV11-2 and TRBJ2-3, with 9 bases aligning to TRBD2. J gave up 6 bases and V 3 bases, and 10 bases lay outside the gene matches. Germline CDR1 and CDR2: SGHAT and FQNNGV. The CDR3 contains 16 residues.

V usage is TRBV5-1 and J usage is TRBJ1-4, with TRBD1 matching over 7 bases. CDR3 length: 15 amino acids. Germline V gives CDR1 SGHRS, CDR2 YFSETQ. V shed 6 bases, J shed 4 bases, and the junction held 9 bases outside the gene matches. CDR3 protein: CASTVSGTDNEKLFF. In DNA form, the CDR3 reads TGCGCCAGCACCGTGAGTGGGACAGATAATGAAAAACTGTTTTTT.

The chain links TRBV5-8 to TRBJ1-2, with 10 nucleotides matching TRBD1. From germline, CDR1 is SGHTS and CDR2 YDEGEE. The CDR3 consists of 13 residues. V was pared by 4 bases and J by 8 bases, with 5 bases of the junction left unmatched. The CDR3 loop is CASSLWTGGGYTF. The DNA of the CDR3 is TGTGCCAGCAGCCTCTGGACAGGGGGGGGCTACACCTTC.

V usage is TRBV19 and J usage is TRBJ2-7, with a possible D match to TRBD2 (6 bases). Trimming shortened V by 3 bases and J by 4 bases, and 16 bases separated the two germline ends. Germline values: CDR1 LNHDA, CDR2 SQIVND (reference sequence). CDR3 size: 15 residues. The CDR3: CASSMSSGGRYEQYF. The DNA of the CDR3 is TGTGCCAGTAGTATGAGTAGCGGAGGAAGATACGAGCAGTACTTC.